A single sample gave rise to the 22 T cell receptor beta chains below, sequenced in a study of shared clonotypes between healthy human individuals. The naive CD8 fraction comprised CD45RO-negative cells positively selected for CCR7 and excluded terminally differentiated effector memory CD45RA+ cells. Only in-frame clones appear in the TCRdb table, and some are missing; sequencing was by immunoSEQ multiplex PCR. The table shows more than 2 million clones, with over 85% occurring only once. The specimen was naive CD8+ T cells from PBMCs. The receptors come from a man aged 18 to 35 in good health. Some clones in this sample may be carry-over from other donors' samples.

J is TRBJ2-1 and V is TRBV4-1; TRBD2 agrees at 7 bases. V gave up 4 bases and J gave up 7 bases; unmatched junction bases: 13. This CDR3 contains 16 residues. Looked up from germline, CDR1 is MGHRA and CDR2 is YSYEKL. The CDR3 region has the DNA TGCGCCAGCAGCCCGAGCGCGGGAGCTGCAGTGAATGAGCAGTTCTTC. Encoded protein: CASSPSAGAAVNEQFF.

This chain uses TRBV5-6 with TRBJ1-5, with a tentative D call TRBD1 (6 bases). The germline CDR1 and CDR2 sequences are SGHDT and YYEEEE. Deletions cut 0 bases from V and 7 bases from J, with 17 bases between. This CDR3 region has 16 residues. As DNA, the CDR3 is TGTGCCAGCAGCTTGGCGGCAGGGGCGACTAGGCAGCCCCAGCATTTT. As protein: CASSLAAGATRQPQHF.

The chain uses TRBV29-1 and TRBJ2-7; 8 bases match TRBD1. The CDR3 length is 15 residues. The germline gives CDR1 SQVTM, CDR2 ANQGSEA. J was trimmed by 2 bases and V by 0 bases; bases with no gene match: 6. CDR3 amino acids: CSVEDRGQVTYEQYF. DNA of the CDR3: TGCAGCGTTGAAGATCGGGGACAGGTTACCTACGAGCAGTACTTC.

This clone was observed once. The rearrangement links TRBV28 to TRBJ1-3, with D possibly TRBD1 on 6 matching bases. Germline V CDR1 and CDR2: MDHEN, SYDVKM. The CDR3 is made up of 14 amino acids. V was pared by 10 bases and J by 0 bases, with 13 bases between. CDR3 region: CATSTGASGNTIYF. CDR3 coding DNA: TGTGCCACCTCGACGGGGGCCTCTGGAAACACCATATATTTT.

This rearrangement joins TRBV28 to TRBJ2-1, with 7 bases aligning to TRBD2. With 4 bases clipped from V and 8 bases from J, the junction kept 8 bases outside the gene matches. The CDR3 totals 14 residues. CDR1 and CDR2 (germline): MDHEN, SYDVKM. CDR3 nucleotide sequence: TGTGCCAGCAGTTCCCGACTAGCCAGTCATGAGCAGTTCTTC. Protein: CASSSRLASHEQFF.

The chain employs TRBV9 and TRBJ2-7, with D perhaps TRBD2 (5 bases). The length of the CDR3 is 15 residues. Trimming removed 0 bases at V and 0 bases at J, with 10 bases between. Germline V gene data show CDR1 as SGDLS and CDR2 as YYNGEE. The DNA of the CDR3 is TGTGCCAGCAGCGTAGCGGGAAAGAGCTCCTACGAGCAGTACTTC. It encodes CASSVAGKSSYEQYF.

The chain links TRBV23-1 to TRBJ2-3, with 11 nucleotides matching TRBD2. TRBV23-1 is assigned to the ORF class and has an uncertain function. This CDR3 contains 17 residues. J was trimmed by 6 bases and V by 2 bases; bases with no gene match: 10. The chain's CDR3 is CASSQRPSGRMLDTQYF. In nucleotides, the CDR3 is TGCGCCAGCAGTCAACGACCTAGCGGGAGGATGCTCGATACGCAGTATTTT.

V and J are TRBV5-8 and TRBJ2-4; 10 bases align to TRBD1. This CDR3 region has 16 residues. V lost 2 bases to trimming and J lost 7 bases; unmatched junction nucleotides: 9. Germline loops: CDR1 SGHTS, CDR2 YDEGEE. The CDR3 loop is CASSFPAEDRGNIQYF. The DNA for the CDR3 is TGTGCCAGCAGCTTTCCTGCCGAGGACAGGGGGAACATTCAGTACTTC.

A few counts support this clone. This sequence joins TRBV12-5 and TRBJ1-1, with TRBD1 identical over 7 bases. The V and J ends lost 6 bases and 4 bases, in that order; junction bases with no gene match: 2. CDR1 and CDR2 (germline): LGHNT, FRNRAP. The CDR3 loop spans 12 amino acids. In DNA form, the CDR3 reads TGTGCTAGTGGCAACAGGGGCACTGAAGCTTTCTTT. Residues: CASGNRGTEAFF.

In nucleotides, the CDR3 is TGTGCCTCTAGCGGGGGCGACGAGCAGTACTTC. It codes for CASSGGDEQYF. V usage is TRBV30 and J usage is TRBJ2-7, with 10 nucleotides matching TRBD2. The V segment lost 7 bases and the J segment 5 bases; nucleotides outside the gene matches: 2. Germline V gene sequence: CDR1 GTSNPN, CDR2 SVGIG (reference sequence). CDR3 length equals 11 residues.

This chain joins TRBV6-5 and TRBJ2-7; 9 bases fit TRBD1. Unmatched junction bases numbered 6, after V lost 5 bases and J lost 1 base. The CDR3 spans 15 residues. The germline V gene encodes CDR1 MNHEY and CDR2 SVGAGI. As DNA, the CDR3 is TGTGCCAGCAGTCTCACAGGGGGCACATCCTACGAGCAGTACTTC. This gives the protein CASSLTGGTSYEQYF.

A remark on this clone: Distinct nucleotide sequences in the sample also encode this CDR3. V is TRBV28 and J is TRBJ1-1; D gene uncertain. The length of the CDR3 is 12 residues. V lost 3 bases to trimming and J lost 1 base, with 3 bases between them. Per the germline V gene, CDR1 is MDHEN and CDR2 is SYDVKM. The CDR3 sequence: CASSLRNTEAFF. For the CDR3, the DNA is TGTGCCAGCAGTTTGAGGAACACTGAAGCTTTCTTT. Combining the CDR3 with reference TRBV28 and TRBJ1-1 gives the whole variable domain DVKVTQSSRYLVKRTGEKVFLECVQDMDHENMFWYRQDPGLGLRLIYFSYDVKMKEKGDIPEGYSVSREKKERFSLILESASTNQTSMYLCASSLRNTEAFFGQGTRLTVV.

CDR3 coding DNA: TGTGCCAGCAGCAGGACAGGGGCCAACTACGAGCAGTACTTC. Protein: CASSRTGANYEQYF. V is TRBV7-9 and J is TRBJ2-7; TRBD1 agrees at 9 bases. V gave up 5 bases and J gave up 3 bases; unmatched junction bases: 5. Germline CDR1 is SEHNR and CDR2 is FQNEAQ (reference sequence). The CDR3 spans 14 residues.

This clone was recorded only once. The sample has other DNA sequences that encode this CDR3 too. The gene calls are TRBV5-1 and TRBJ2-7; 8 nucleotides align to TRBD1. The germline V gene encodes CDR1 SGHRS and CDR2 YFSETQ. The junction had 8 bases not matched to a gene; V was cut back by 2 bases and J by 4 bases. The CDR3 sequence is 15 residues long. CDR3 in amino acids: CASSFGAGGSYEQYF. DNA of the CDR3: TGCGCCAGCAGCTTTGGGGCAGGGGGCTCTTACGAGCAGTACTTC. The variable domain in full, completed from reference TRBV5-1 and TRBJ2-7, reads KAGVTQTPRYLIKTRGQQVTLSCSPISGHRSVSWYQQTPGQGLQFLFEYFSETQRNKGNFPGRFSGRQFSNSRSEMNVSTLELGDSALYLCASSFGAGGSYEQYFGPGTRLTVT.

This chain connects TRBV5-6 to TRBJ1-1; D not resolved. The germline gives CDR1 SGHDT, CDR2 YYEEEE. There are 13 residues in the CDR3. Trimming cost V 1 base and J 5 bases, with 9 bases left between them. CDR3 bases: TGTGCCAGCAGCTTGAGAGGGTCGACTGAAGCTTTCTTT. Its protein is CASSLRGSTEAFF.

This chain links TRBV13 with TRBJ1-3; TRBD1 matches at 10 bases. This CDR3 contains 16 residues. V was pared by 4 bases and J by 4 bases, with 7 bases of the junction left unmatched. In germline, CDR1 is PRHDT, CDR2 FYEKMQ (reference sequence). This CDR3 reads CASSSNDRGHGNTIYF. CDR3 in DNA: TGTGCCAGCAGCTCGAACGACAGGGGGCACGGAAACACCATATATTTT.

The CDR3 is CASRSSSKASGKSQETQYF. The CDR3 coding sequence is TGCGCCAGCAGGTCAAGCTCGAAGGCGAGCGGGAAAAGCCAAGAGACCCAGTACTTC. V and J are TRBV4-1 and TRBJ2-5; TRBD2 agrees at 7 bases. The CDR3 runs 19 residues. In germline, CDR1 is MGHRA, CDR2 YSYEKL. V trimming: 6 bases; J trimming: 1 base; junction bases outside the gene matches: 20.

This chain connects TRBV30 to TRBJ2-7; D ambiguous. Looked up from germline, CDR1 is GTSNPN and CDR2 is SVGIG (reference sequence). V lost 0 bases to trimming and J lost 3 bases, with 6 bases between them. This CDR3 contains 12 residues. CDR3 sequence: CAWSVQDYEQYF. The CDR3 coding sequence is TGTGCCTGGAGTGTCCAAGACTACGAGCAGTACTTC.

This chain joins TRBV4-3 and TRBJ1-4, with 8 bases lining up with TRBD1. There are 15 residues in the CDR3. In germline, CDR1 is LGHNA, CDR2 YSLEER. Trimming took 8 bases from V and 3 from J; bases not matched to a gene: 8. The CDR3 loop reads CASRGGTGSNEKLFF. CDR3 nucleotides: TGCGCCAGCCGGGGCGGGACAGGCTCTAATGAAAAACTGTTTTTT.

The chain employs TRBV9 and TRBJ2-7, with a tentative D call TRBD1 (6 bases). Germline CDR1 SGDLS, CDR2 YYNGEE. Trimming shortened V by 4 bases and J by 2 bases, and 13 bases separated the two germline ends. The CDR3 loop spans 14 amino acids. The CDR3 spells CASSPTQGTYEQYF. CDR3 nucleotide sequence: TGTGCCAGCAGCCCCACACAGGGTACCTACGAGCAGTACTTC.

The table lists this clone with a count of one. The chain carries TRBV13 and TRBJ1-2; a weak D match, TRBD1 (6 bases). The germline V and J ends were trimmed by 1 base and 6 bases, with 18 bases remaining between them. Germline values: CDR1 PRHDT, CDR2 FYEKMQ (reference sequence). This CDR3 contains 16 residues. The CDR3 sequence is CASSLVPWNRDDGYTF. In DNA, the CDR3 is TGTGCCAGCAGCTTAGTCCCTTGGAACAGGGACGATGGCTACACCTTC.

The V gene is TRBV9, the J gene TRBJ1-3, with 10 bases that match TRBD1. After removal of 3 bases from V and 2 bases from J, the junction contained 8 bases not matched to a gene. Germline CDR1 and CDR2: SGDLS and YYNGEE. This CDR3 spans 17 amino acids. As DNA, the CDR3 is TGTGCCAGCAGCGCTCAGACAGGGGGCGGCCCTGGAAACACCATATATTTT. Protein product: CASSAQTGGGPGNTIYF.